Below, 12 T cell receptor beta chains from the same sample are listed, as sequenced in a study of blood T cells in healthy people across ages. The use of a sample-barcoded 5' primer and a J-beta primer mix characterized a second PCR of roughly 6 to 12 cycles. Each CDR3 protein is one row after TCRdb ran MiXCR on the 5' RACE reads. Here the sample spans over 1,500,000 distinct CDR3 sequences, roughly 43% being singletons. Sequences were obtained from blood. All receptors derive from a human donor in good health.

This clonotype was detected a few times. For the CDR3, the DNA is TGTGCCAGCTCACCAGGGACTAGTCTGGAGACCCAGTACTTC. This gives the protein CASSPGTSLETQYF. The chain links TRBV18 to TRBJ2-4, with 8 bases identical to TRBD2. Matching the DNA end better, TRBJ2-5 makes the J call doubtful. Germline V gene data show CDR1 as KGHSH and CDR2 as LQKENI. This CDR3 contains 14 residues.

A few counts support this clonotype. V is TRBV5-1 and J is TRBJ1-2; D gene uncertain. This CDR3 is built from 13 residues. V lost 6 bases and J 0 bases, leaving 9 bases between the germline ends. Germline V CDR1 and CDR2: SGHRS, YFSETQ. This CDR3 reads CASMEYPNYGYTF. The CDR3, as DNA: TGCGCCAGCATGGAGTATCCTAACTATGGCTACACCTTC. The full variable domain, with the rest looked up from reference TRBV5-1 and TRBJ1-2, is KAGVTQTPRYLIKTRGQQVTLSCSPISGHRSVSWYQQTPGQGLQFLFEYFSETQRNKGNFPGRFSGRQFSNSRSEMNVSTLELGDSALYLCASMEYPNYGYTFGSGTRLTVV.

This clonotype was picked up a small number of times. This chain links TRBV6-2 or TRBV6-3 with TRBJ2-7, with TRBD1 matching 7 bases. The CDR3 consists of 19 residues. Trimming at V came to 5 bases and at J to 3 bases, leaving 22 bases not matched to a gene. Germline V gives CDR1 MNHEY, CDR2 SVGEGT. CDR3 sequence reads: CASSPRAGGYSPPRYEQYF. The DNA for the CDR3 is TGTGCCAGCAGTCCTCGGGCAGGGGGTTACTCTCCCCCTCGCTACGAGCAGTACTTC.

The V call is TRBV29-1, the J call TRBJ1-2; D uncertain. The CDR3 is 11 residues long. The germline CDR1 and CDR2 sequences are SQVTM and ANQGSEA. V was pared by 3 bases and J by 8 bases, with 10 bases between. CDR3 DNA: TGCAGCGTTGATAACGCCGGCGGCTACACCTTC. Its protein is CSVDNAGGYTF.

V and J are TRBV7-3 and TRBJ2-1; TRBD2 agrees at 9 bases. The CDR3 extends over 14 amino acids. With V trimmed by 5 bases and J by 8 bases, 7 bases remained unmatched. CDR1 SGHTA and CDR2 FQGTGA come from the germline V gene. CDR3 nucleotide sequence: TGTGCCAGCAGCCCCGTTAGCGGGGGCGATGAGCAGTTCTTC. This sequence encodes CASSPVSGGDEQFF.

CDR3 sequence: CASSLTLGLDTGELFF. CDR3 DNA: TGTGCCAGCAGTCTTACACTAGGACTAGACACCGGGGAGCTGTTTTTT. This rearrangement joins TRBV12-3 or TRBV12-4 to TRBJ2-2; 7 bases match TRBD2. The ends lost 5 bases at V and 3 bases at J; junction bases unmatched: 9. CDR3 size: 16 residues.

The sample holds a few counts of this clonotype. This chain links TRBV20-1 with TRBJ2-1; D possibly matches TRBD1 or TRBD2 (6 bases each). CDR1 and CDR2 from the germline V gene are DFQATT and SNEGSKA (reference sequence). Trimming cost V 3 bases and J 10 bases, with 16 bases left between them. This CDR3 contains 13 residues. The CDR3 bases are TGCAGTGCTAGGGGGGCGCGGGGACCGGAGCAGTTCTTC. Its protein product is CSARGARGPEQFF.

CDR3 loop: CATKIRGKTEAFF. The CDR3 DNA follows: TGTGCCACTAAAATCAGGGGGAAGACTGAAGCTTTCTTT. The chain recombines TRBV12-3 or TRBV12-4 with TRBJ1-1; TRBD1 matches at 7 bases. The CDR3 spans 13 residues. V lost 10 bases, J lost 5 bases, and 10 bases stayed unmatched.

This clonotype was seen a single time. V is TRBV9 and J is TRBJ2-3; no definite D call. Germline loops: CDR1 SGDLS, CDR2 YYNGEE. The V end lost 0 bases, the J end lost 0 bases, and 14 bases lay between the germline ends. The CDR3 contains 17 residues. CDR3 in DNA: TGTGCCAGCAGCGTAGGTATCGAAGCCTTTAGCACAGATACGCAGTATTTT. It translates to CASSVGIEAFSTDTQYF.

This clonotype was detected once. The rearrangement joins TRBV2 to TRBJ2-1; D gene ambiguous. Trimming took off 3 bases at V and 8 bases at J, with 17 bases between the two ends. Germline CDR1 is SNHLY and CDR2 is FYNNEI. This CDR3 has 15 amino acids. This chain's CDR3 is CASSDGPTGYDEQFF. CDR3 DNA sequence: TGTGCCAGCAGTGATGGCCCGACCGGGTATGATGAGCAGTTCTTC.

This chain joins TRBV2 and TRBJ2-5; D is undetermined. Germline V gene sequence: CDR1 SNHLY, CDR2 FYNNEI. This CDR3 is built from 13 residues. V was cut by 4 bases and J by 1 base, with 7 bases left in between. CDR3 sequence (DNA): TGTGCCAGCAGTGGGCCAGTCCAAGAGACCCAGTACTTC. Protein product: CASSGPVQETQYF.

The chain employs TRBV10-3 and TRBJ2-7; D ambiguous. The CDR3 spans 14 residues. V dropped 6 bases and J dropped 2 bases, with 14 bases sitting between them. Germline CDR1 ENHRY, CDR2 SYGVKD. This chain's CDR3 is CAIRRATHAYEQYF. For the CDR3, the DNA is TGTGCCATCAGACGAGCCACGCACGCCTACGAGCAGTACTTC.